The sequence of this T cell receptor beta chain was determined in a study of shared clonotypes between healthy human individuals. CD45RA-negative memory and CD45RA+ naive subsets were split from the CD4+ cells. Trimming took off 3 bases at V and 0 bases at J, with 9 bases between the two ends. Germline V gives CDR1 SNHLY, CDR2 FYNNEI. The CDR3 consists of 15 residues. Assay: immunoSEQ multiplex PCR; the TCRdb copy retains only in-frame clones and omits some. This repertoire shows 2.5 million or so clones, roughly nine tenths found once; its top ten account for 0.14%. Sample: naive CD4+ T cells sorted from blood. Subset noted: CD45RA+ positively selected. The chain is built from TRBV2 and TRBJ2-1; D uncertain. The clonotype was recovered from a man younger than 35 in good health. The CDR3 here is CASSENYNSYNEQFF. The CDR3 region has the DNA TGTGCCAGCAGTGAGAACTACAACTCCTACAATGAGCAGTTCTTC.